This T cell receptor beta chain was sequenced for a study of T cells in Graves' hyperthyroidism and ophthalmopathy. This clonotype was detected only a few times. The CDR3 is made up of 15 amino acids. V was cut by 1 base and J by 6 bases, with 18 bases left in between. CDR1 is DFQATT, CDR2 SNEGSKA, per germline (reference sequence). RNA transcripts gave rise to amplified TCR beta CDR3 regions. Carried out on the TCR CDR3, a first-round RT-PCR used the HTBI primer set. TCRdb passed the multiplex PCR reads through MiXCR, listing each CDR3 protein once. The data contain about 560,000 distinct CDR3 sequences, just over 45% of them singletons.

Sequencing input: peripheral blood or thyroid tissue (not recorded which). The origin of this receptor is a woman younger than 35 with Graves' hyperthyroidism. The chain uses TRBV20-1 and TRBJ1-1, with TRBD1 as a possible D gene (5 bases). The CDR3 DNA follows: TGCAGTGCTAGAGTCACCTCAGGGTTTCTCGCTGAAGCTTTCTTT. Its translation is CSARVTSGFLAEAFF.